Following are 3 T cell receptor beta chains from one sample sequenced in a study of T-cell reconstitution after alpha-beta-depleted transplantation in children. A library of TCRbeta sequences, prepared with unique molecular identifiers, was generated. Via MiXCR, TCRdb re-called the PCR reads, giving one row per CDR3 protein. The sample yields about 160,000 distinct CDR3 sequences, around 10% seen once. The sample consisted of PBMCs, taken before TCRalphabeta/CD19-depleted stem cell transplant. These receptors all come from a boy younger than 10 with acute myeloid leukemia, due to receive a stem cell transplant.

Many counts were recorded for this clonotype. The genes are TRBV5-6 and TRBJ2-7, with 10 bases fitting TRBD2. The CDR3 totals 15 residues. J gave up 3 bases and V 0 bases, and 3 bases lay outside the gene matches. Germline-derived CDR1 and CDR2 are SGHDT and YYEEEE. The CDR3 nucleotides are TGTGCCAGCAGCTTGGTTTCTAGCGGGGGCTACGAGCAGTACTTC. It is translated as CASSLVSSGGYEQYF.

Ten or more counts support this clonotype. The chain joins TRBV4-2 to TRBJ1-1, with D uncertain. Deletions cut 3 bases from V and 4 bases from J, with 12 bases between. CDR1 is LGHNA and CDR2 is YNFKEQ in the germline V gene. The CDR3 is 14 residues long. CDR3 DNA: TGTGCCAGCAGCCACGCCAACTCCGGCACTGAAGCTTTCTTT. Its protein is CASSHANSGTEAFF.

There are many counts of this clonotype. The chain recombines TRBV29-1 with TRBJ1-1; D call uncertain. There are 10 residues in the CDR3. Germline assignment: CDR1 SQVTM and CDR2 ANQGSEA. V lost 6 bases and J 7 bases, leaving 9 bases between the germline ends. The CDR3 nucleotides are TGCAGCGTGGGCATGGGTGAAGCTTTCTTT. Its translation is CSVGMGEAFF. The full variable domain, completed using reference TRBV29-1 and TRBJ1-1, is SAVISQKPSRDICQRGTSLTIQCQVDSQVTMMFWYRQQPGQSLTLIATANQGSEATYESGFVIDKFPISRPNLTFSTLTVSNMSPEDSSIYLCSVGMGEAFFGQGTRLTVV.